This T cell receptor (beta chain) was sequenced for a study of blood T cell repertoires in COVID-19. The CDR3 consists of 11 residues. V gave up 7 bases and J gave up 6 bases; unmatched junction bases: 4. Germline assignment: CDR1 SQVTM and CDR2 ANQGSEA. Method: immunoSEQ multiplex PCR; TCRdb's copy keeps in-frame clones and lacks some. The sample lists some 250,000 clones; 86% were seen once. V gene TRBV29-1 combines with J gene TRBJ1-2; 8 bases align to TRBD1. The origin of this receptor is a man aged 55 to 69 with acute or convalescent COVID-19. Sequences were obtained from peripheral blood. This CDR3 reads CSARQGNGYTF. DNA for the CDR3: TGCAGCGCCCGACAGGGGAATGGCTACACCTTC.